This T cell receptor (beta chain) appears in the sequencing data of a study of T cell responses to AZD1222 COVID-19 vaccine. Concerning this clone itself: Its target is unknown.

The CDR3 loop spans 18 amino acids. The germline gives CDR1 MGHRA, CDR2 YSYEKL. Trimming cost V 0 bases and J 4 bases; bases outside gene matches: 13. Repertoires were generated with immunoSEQ multiplex PCR, while TCRdb's copy carries only in-frame clones and drops some. The table records approximately 91,000 clones, 70% to 90% of them present only once. Points from the study as a whole: Increases in Spike-specific TCR breadth and depth were seen after two AZD1222 doses. Close to half of all spike-specific TCRs reportedly target regions of the variants that are unmutated.

This specimen was peripheral blood, taken on day 0 of AZD1222 vaccination. The source is an adult in good health. V and J are TRBV4-1 and TRBJ2-7; 9 nucleotides line up with TRBD1. The CDR3 protein is CASSQDYPDRGLRYEQYF. The CDR3, as DNA: TGCGCCAGCAGCCAAGATTACCCGGACAGGGGCCTAAGGTACGAGCAGTACTTC.